A selection of T cell receptor beta chains follows, all from one sample in a study of response to subunit inactivated influenza vaccine. TCRdb re-called the RT-PCR reads through MiXCR, storing one row per CDR3 protein. The sample has under 950,000 distinct CDR3 sequences, around 21% seen once. Sample: PBMCs from blood, taken roughly 5 days after vaccination. The receptors originated from a man aged 45-65 years who received an inactivated influenza vaccine. The CDR3 runs from the conserved cysteine through the conserved F or W. D genes are given only for firm matches. For some rows the clone size is stated as once, few or many, or as a class when expanded; others skip it.

J | D | V | size | DNA | CDR3
TRBJ2-3 | . | TRBV7-9 | few | TGTGCCAGCAGCTGGGACACCAGCACAGATACGCAGTATTTT | CASSWDTSTDTQYF
TRBJ1-2 | TRBD1 | TRBV20-1 | . | TGCAGTGCTAGACCGACAGGGGATCATGGCTACACCTTC | CSARPTGDHGYTF
TRBJ2-7 | TRBD2 | TRBV20-1 | many | TGCAGTGCTAGAGATCAAGGACTAGCGGGAGGTAAATTTTCCTACGAGCAGTACTTC | CSARDQGLAGGKFSYEQYF
TRBJ2-2 | . | TRBV5-1 | few | TGCGCCAGCAGCCCCTACCCGACAGGTCCCACCGGGGAGCTGTTTTTT | CASSPYPTGPTGELFF
TRBJ2-6 | . | TRBV28 | few | TGTGCCAGCAGTTTGCCGGAAGTATCTGGGGCCAACGTCCTGACTTTC | CASSLPEVSGANVLTF
TRBJ2-3 | . | TRBV7-2 | . | TGTGCCAGCAGCTTACAGGGGCCACGAACAGATACGCAGTATTTT | CASSLQGPRTDTQYF
TRBJ2-7 | . | TRBV5-1 | . | TGCGCCAGCAGCGTTGGAGACCCCTCCTACGAGCAGTACTTC | CASSVGDPSYEQYF
TRBJ1-1 | . | TRBV12-3/TRBV12-4 | many | TGTGCCAGCAGCCGACACCTGGGGCGCACTGAAGCTTTCTTT | CASSRHLGRTEAFF
TRBJ2-3 | TRBD1 | TRBV4-1 | . | TGCGCCAGCAGCCAAGTCGGGACAGGGAGAGATACGCAGTATTTT | CASSQVGTGRDTQYF
TRBJ2-1 | . | TRBV20-1 | few | TGCAGTGCTAGTGAGAACAATGAGCAGTTCTTC | CSASENNEQFF
TRBJ2-3 | . | TRBV7-9 | . | TGTGCCAGCAGCTTAGTACTTAGCGGAGAAGGCACAGATACGCAGTATTTT | CASSLVLSGEGTDTQYF
TRBJ1-5 | . | TRBV28 | . | TGTGCCAGCGGACGGACAGTCAGACAGCCCCAGCATTTT | CASGRTVRQPQHF
TRBJ1-4 | . | TRBV5-1 | . | TGCGCCAGCAGCTTGGGGGCCTCAACTAATGAAAAACTGTTTTTT | CASSLGASTNEKLFF
TRBJ1-6 | TRBD1 | TRBV12-3/TRBV12-4 | . | TGTGCCAGCAGCTTGACAGGGCAAAATTCACCCCTCCACTTT | CASSLTGQNSPLHF